Below are 10 T cell receptor beta chains sequenced from a single sample in a study of blood T cell repertoires in COVID-19. The method was immunoSEQ multiplex PCR; TCRdb's version includes in-frame clones alone and lacks a portion of them. The sample lists over 150,000 clones, roughly nine tenths seen once, with 1.1% in the top ten. Sequencing input: peripheral blood. The receptors stem from a man aged 25-40 years with acute or convalescent COVID-19.

This chain joins TRBV7-9 and TRBJ1-1; D is unresolved. Germline V CDR1 and CDR2: SEHNR, FQNEAQ (reference sequence). With 3 bases removed from V and 7 bases from J, the gap between germline ends came to 12 bases. The CDR3 extends over 13 amino acids. The CDR3 DNA sequence: TGTGCCAGCAGCTTTCCGGGTCGCGTTGAAGCTTTCTTT. Its protein product is CASSFPGRVEAFF.

The J gene is TRBJ1-2, the V gene TRBV6-1; no definite D call. V lost 3 bases, J lost 8 bases, and 19 bases lay in between. The CDR3 runs 15 residues. CDR1 is MNHNS and CDR2 is SASEGT in the germline V gene. Here the CDR3 DNA reads TGTGCCAGCAGTGATACCGGAGAAGGGAGTGGGGGCTACACCTTC. Protein sequence: CASSDTGEGSGGYTF.

The V gene is TRBV28, the J gene TRBJ1-3; 7 bases fit TRBD1. V trimming: 6 bases; J trimming: 12 bases; junction bases outside the gene matches: 17. The CDR3 sequence is 15 residues long. Germline V lookup: CDR1 MDHEN, CDR2 SYDVKM. CDR3 in amino acids: CASSLTGKRGGGIYF. CDR3 DNA sequence: TGTGCCAGCAGCTTGACAGGGAAAAGGGGTGGTGGCATATATTTT.

The chain recombines TRBV19 with TRBJ1-1, with TRBD1 as a possible D gene (6 bases). CDR3 length equals 15 residues. Trimming pared 5 bases from V and 2 bases from J, leaving 15 bases between. Germline V gene lookup returns CDR1 LNHDA and CDR2 SQIVND (reference sequence). This CDR3 is CASSQGRLENTEAFF. CDR3 in DNA: TGTGCCAGTAGTCAGGGGCGATTAGAAAACACTGAAGCTTTCTTT.

V is TRBV3-1 (or the pseudogene TRBV3-2) and J is TRBJ1-5; TRBD1 aligns across 7 bases. J gave up 4 bases and V 9 bases, and 6 bases lay outside the gene matches. Germline CDR1 LGHDT, CDR2 YNNKEL (reference sequence). This CDR3 contains 13 residues. CDR3 protein: CASGGTVNQPQHF. In nucleotides, the CDR3 is TGTGCCAGTGGGGGGACAGTTAATCAGCCCCAGCATTTT.

This clone was recorded only once. V and J are TRBV2 and TRBJ2-3, with 9 bases fitting TRBD2. In germline, CDR1 is SNHLY, CDR2 FYNNEI. Unmatched junction bases numbered 8, after V lost 10 bases and J lost 0 bases. The CDR3 is 15 residues long. The CDR3 sequence is CATKRGVRSTDTQYF. CDR3 coding DNA: TGTGCCACCAAGCGGGGGGTGAGGAGCACAGATACGCAGTATTTT. The variable domain in full, with the rest retrieved from reference TRBV2 and TRBJ2-3, is EPEVTQTPSHQVTQMGQEVILRCVPISNHLYFYWYRQILGQKVEFLVSFYNNEISEKSEIFDDQFSVERPDGSNFTLKIRSTKLEDSAMYFCATKRGVRSTDTQYFGPGTRLTVL.

The CDR3 bases are TGTGCCAGCAGCGCAGTCAATTCACCCCTCCACTTT. Residues: CASSAVNSPLHF. This chain joins TRBV3-1 (or the pseudogene TRBV3-2) and TRBJ1-6; D gene uncertain. Trimming cost V 5 bases and J 7 bases, with 6 bases left between them. In germline, CDR1 is LGHDT, CDR2 YNNKEL (reference sequence). The CDR3 spans 12 residues.

The V and J genes are TRBV5-4 and TRBJ2-2; 10 bases match TRBD2. V shed 0 bases and J 5 bases; nucleotides not matched to a gene: 7. This CDR3 comprises 17 residues. Germline values: CDR1 SGHNT, CDR2 YYREEE (reference sequence). In DNA, the CDR3 is TGTGCCAGCAGCTTGGGGGGGCTAGCGGGAGATACCGGGGAGCTGTTTTTT. It is translated as CASSLGGLAGDTGELFF.

The J gene is TRBJ1-1, the V gene TRBV7-8; D gene unclear. V was trimmed by 0 bases and J by 1 base, leaving 9 bases between them. The germline V gene has CDR1 SGHVS and CDR2 FQNEAQ. This CDR3 has 15 amino acids. The CDR3 nucleotides read TGTGCCAGCAGCTTAGCACGGGTGGGGAACACTGAAGCTTTCTTT. It codes for CASSLARVGNTEAFF.

V gene TRBV5-1 combines with J gene TRBJ2-5; 10 bases match TRBD1. This CDR3 is built from 15 residues. The V segment lost 4 bases and the J segment 4 bases; nucleotides outside the gene matches: 7. Germline V gives CDR1 SGHRS, CDR2 YFSETQ. The CDR3 coding sequence is TGCGCCAGCAGCCTAAAGACAGGGGGCGCAGAGACCCAGTACTTC. It translates to CASSLKTGGAETQYF.